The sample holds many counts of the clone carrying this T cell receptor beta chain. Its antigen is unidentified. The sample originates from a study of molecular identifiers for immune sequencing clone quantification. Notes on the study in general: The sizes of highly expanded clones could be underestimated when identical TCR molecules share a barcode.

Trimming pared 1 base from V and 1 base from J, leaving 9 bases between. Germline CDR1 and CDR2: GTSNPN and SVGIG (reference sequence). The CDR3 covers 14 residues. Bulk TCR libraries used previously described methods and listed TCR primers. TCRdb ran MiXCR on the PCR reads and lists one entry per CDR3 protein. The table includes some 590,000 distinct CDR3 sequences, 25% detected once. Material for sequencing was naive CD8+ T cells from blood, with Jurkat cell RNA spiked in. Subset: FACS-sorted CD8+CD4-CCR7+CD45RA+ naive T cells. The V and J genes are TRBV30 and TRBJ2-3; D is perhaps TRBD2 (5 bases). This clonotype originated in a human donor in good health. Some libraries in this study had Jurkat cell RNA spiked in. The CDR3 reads CAWSDVGGTDTQYF. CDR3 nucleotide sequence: TGTGCCTGGAGTGATGTGGGAGGCACAGATACGCAGTATTTT.